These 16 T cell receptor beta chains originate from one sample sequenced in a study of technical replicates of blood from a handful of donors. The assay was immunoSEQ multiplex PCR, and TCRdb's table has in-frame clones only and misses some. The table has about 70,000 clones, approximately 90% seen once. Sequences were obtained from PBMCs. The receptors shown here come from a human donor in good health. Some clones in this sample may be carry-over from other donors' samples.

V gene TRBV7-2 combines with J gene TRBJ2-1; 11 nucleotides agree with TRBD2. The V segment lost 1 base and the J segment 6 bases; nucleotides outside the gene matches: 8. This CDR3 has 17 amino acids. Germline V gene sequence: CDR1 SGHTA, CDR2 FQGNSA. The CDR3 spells CASSLVGSGRVANEQFF. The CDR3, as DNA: TGTGCCAGCAGCTTAGTGGGTAGCGGGAGGGTTGCCAATGAGCAGTTCTTC.

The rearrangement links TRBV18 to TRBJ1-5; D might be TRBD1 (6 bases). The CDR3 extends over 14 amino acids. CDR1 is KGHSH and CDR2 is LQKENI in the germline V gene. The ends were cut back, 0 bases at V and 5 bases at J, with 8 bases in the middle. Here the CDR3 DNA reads TGTGCCAGCTCACCACCGTCAGGGGATCAGCCCCAGCATTTT. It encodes CASSPPSGDQPQHF.

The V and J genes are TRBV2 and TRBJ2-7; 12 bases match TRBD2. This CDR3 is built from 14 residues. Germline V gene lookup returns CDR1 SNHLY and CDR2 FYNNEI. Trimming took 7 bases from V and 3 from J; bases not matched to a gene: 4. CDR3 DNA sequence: TGTGCCAGCACTCGACTAGCGGGGGACTACGAGCAGTACTTC. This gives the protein CASTRLAGDYEQYF. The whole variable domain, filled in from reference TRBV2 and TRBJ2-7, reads EPEVTQTPSHQVTQMGQEVILRCVPISNHLYFYWYRQILGQKVEFLVSFYNNEISEKSEIFDDQFSVERPDGSNFTLKIRSTKLEDSAMYFCASTRLAGDYEQYFGPGTRLTVT.

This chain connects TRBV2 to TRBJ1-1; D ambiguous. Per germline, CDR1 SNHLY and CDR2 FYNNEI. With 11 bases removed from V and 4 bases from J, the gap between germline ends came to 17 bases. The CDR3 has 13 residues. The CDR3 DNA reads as TGTGCCTCATCGGGAAGGGAGGCCACTGAAGCTTTCTTT. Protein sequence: CASSGREATEAFF.

The CDR3 loop is CAISESRLAGGDEQFF. The CDR3 DNA follows: TGTGCCATCAGTGAGTCGAGGCTAGCGGGAGGGGATGAGCAGTTCTTC. The V call is TRBV10-3, the J call TRBJ2-1; 12 bases are a match to TRBD2. The V segment lost 0 bases and the J segment 8 bases; nucleotides outside the gene matches: 5. The CDR3 sequence is 16 residues long. Germline V gene data show CDR1 as ENHRY and CDR2 as SYGVKD.

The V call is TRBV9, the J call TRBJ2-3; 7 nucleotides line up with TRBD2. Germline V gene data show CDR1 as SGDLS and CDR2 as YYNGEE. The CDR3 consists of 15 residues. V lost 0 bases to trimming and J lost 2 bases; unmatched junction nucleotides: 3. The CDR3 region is CASSVGTRVTDTQYF. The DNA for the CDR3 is TGTGCCAGCAGCGTAGGGACTAGGGTCACAGATACGCAGTATTTT.

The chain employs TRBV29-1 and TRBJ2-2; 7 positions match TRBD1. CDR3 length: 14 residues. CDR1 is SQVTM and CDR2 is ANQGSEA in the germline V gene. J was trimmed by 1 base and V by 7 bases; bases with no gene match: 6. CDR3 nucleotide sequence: TGCAGCGCTGCCGGACAGGTGAACACCGGGGAGCTGTTTTTT. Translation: CSAAGQVNTGELFF.

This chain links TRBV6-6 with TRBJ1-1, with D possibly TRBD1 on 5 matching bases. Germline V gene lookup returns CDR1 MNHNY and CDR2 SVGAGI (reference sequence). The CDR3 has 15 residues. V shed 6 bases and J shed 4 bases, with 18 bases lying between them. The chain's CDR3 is CASRGGRGKVTEAFF. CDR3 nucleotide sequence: TGTGCCAGCAGGGGAGGACGGGGGAAGGTCACTGAAGCTTTCTTT.

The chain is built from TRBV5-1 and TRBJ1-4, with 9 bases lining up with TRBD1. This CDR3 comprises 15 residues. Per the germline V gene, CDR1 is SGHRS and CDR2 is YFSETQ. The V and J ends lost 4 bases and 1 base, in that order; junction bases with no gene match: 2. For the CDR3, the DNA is TGCGCCAGCAGCCAGACAGGGGGAACTAATGAAAAACTGTTTTTT. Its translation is CASSQTGGTNEKLFF.

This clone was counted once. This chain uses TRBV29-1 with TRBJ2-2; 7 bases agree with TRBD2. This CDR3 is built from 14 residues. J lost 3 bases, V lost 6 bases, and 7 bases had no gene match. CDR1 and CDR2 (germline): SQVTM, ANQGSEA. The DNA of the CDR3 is TGCAGCGTATGGGGGGGGAGGGACACCGGGGAGCTGTTTTTT. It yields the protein CSVWGGRDTGELFF.

The CDR3 protein is CASSYGGADGANVLTF. The CDR3 DNA is TGTGCCAGCAGTTACGGGGGCGCTGACGGGGCCAACGTCCTGACTTTC. The chain combines TRBV6-6 with TRBJ2-6, with D possibly TRBD1 on 6 matching bases. The CDR3 spans 16 residues. V was clipped by 2 bases and J by 4 bases, with 12 bases between them. Germline assignment: CDR1 MNHNY and CDR2 SVGAGI (reference sequence).

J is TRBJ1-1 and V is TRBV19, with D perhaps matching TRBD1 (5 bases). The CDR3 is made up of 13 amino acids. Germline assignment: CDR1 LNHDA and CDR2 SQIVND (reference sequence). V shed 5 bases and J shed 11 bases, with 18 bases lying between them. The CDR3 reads CASSPQEGYKAFF. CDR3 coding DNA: TGTGCCAGTAGTCCCCAGGAGGGGTACAAGGCTTTCTTT.

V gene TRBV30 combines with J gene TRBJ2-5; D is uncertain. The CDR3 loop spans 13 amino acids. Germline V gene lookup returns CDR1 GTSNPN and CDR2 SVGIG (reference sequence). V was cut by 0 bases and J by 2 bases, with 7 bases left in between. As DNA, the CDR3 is TGTGCCTGGAGTGTACAACAGCAAGAGACCCAGTACTTC. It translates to CAWSVQQQETQYF.

This chain's CDR3 is CASNQGGGANEKLFF. CDR3 nucleotide sequence: TGTGCCAGCAACCAAGGCGGGGGCGCTAATGAAAAACTGTTTTTT. This chain connects TRBV27 to TRBJ1-4; D perhaps matches TRBD1 (6 bases). This CDR3 region has 15 residues. Trimming took 7 bases from V and 3 from J, leaving 15 bases between them. The germline gives CDR1 MNHEY, CDR2 SMNVEV (reference sequence).

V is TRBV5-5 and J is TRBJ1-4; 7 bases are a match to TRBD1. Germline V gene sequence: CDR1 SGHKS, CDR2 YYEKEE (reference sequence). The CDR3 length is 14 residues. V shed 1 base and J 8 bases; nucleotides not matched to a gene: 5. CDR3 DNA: TGTGCCAGCAGCTTGTTCGGGACAGCCGAAAAACTGTTTTTT. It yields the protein CASSLFGTAEKLFF.

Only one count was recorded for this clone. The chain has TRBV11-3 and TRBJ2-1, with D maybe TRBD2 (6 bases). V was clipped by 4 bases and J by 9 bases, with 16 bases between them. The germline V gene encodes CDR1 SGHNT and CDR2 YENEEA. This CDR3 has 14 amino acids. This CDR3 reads CASSSPRGLGEQFF. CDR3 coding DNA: TGTGCCAGCAGCTCCCCTCGGGGACTCGGTGAGCAGTTCTTC.